One and the same sample provided the 26 T cell receptor beta chains below, sequenced in a study of blood T cell repertoires in COVID-19 (dated by TCRdb to 2019 to 2021). Libraries were prepared through the immunoSEQ multiplex PCR assay. TCRdb obtained this table from immuneACCESS and retained in-frame rearrangements with V and J assigned. These tables miss some clones; where compared with another copy, unresolved V genes account for less than half of the shortfall, and the remainder is unexplained. For this sample the table gives about 180,000 clones, of which more than 70% were detected only once. Roughly 14% of the sample comes from the top ten. The sample taken for sequencing was peripheral blood. The source of these receptors is a man between 18 and 29 years old with active or convalescent COVID-19.

The chain uses TRBV18 and TRBJ2-3, with 7 bases matching TRBD2. Germline lookup yields CDR1 KGHSH and CDR2 LQKENI. The CDR3 consists of 13 residues. With V trimmed by 8 bases and J by 2 bases, 4 bases remained unmatched. CDR3 DNA: TGTGCCAGCCGGGACTACACCACAGATACGCAGTATTTT. This translates into CASRDYTTDTQYF.

V usage is TRBV5-5 and J usage is TRBJ2-7; tentatively, D is TRBD1 (7 bases). The V gene lost 0 bases and the J gene lost 0 bases, with 13 bases spanning the gap. Germline CDR1 SGHKS, CDR2 YYEKEE (reference sequence). The CDR3 spans 16 residues. The CDR3 reads CASSLVGGQSSYEQYF. In nucleotides, the CDR3 is TGTGCCAGCAGCTTGGTGGGGGGACAGAGCTCCTACGAGCAGTACTTC.

This CDR3 reads CASSLGGGRNEQFF. As DNA, the CDR3 is TGTGCCAGTAGTCTGGGGGGGGGCCGGAATGAGCAGTTCTTC. The V gene is TRBV19, the J gene TRBJ2-1; tentative D call: TRBD2 (7 bases). The length of the CDR3 is 14 residues. The V gene's germline CDR1 is LNHDA and CDR2 SQIVND (reference sequence). V shed 5 bases and J shed 7 bases, with 15 bases lying between them. The full variable domain, rest sourced from reference TRBV19 and TRBJ2-1, is DGGITQSPKYLFRKEGQNVTLSCEQNLNHDAMYWYRQDPGQGLRLIYYSQIVNDFQKGDIAEGYSVSREKKESFPLTVTSAQKNPTAFYLCASSLGGGRNEQFFGPGTRLTVL.

This chain joins TRBV6-2 or TRBV6-3 and TRBJ2-1; D is uncertain. The CDR3 is made up of 11 amino acids. V lost 4 bases and J lost 9, with 7 bases in between. Germline CDR1 reads MNHEY; CDR2 reads SVGEGT. The CDR3 protein is CASSSHAEQFF. CDR3 in DNA: TGTGCCAGCAGTTCACACGCTGAGCAGTTCTTC.

The chain is built from TRBV10-2 and TRBJ1-2; D may be TRBD1 (6 bases). Trimming cost V 7 bases and J 5 bases, with 26 bases left between them. The V gene's germline CDR1 is WSHSY and CDR2 SAAADI. CDR3 size: 17 residues. CDR3 DNA: TGCGCCAGCACCGCTGATGACTGGGTGTGGACAGAATATGGCTACACCTTC. Translation: CASTADDWVWTEYGYTF.

The V gene is TRBV19, the J gene TRBJ2-1, with 8 nucleotides matching TRBD2. With 1 base clipped from V and 8 bases from J, the junction kept 10 bases outside the gene matches. CDR3 size: 16 residues. CDR1 LNHDA and CDR2 SQIVND come from the germline V gene (reference sequence). The DNA of the CDR3 is TGTGCCAGTAGTATAGGCACTAGCGGTCTGGGTGATGAGCAGTTCTTC. It is translated as CASSIGTSGLGDEQFF.

This sequence joins TRBV7-9 and TRBJ2-7, with a possible D match to TRBD2 (6 bases). The CDR3 has 15 amino acids. From germline, CDR1 is SEHNR and CDR2 FQNEAQ (reference sequence). The ends were cut back, 2 bases at V and 0 bases at J, with 11 bases in the middle. The CDR3: CASSLLGLSSYEQYF. The CDR3 DNA is TGTGCCAGCAGCTTATTGGGACTCAGCTCCTACGAGCAGTACTTC.

This chain uses TRBV5-1 with TRBJ2-5, with TRBD1 identical over 8 bases. V was clipped by 0 bases and J by 5 bases; unmatched bases: 3. CDR1 SGHRS and CDR2 YFSETQ come from the germline V gene. CDR3 length: 14 residues. CDR3: CASSLARTGETQYF. Written as DNA, the CDR3 is TGCGCCAGCAGCTTGGCAAGGACAGGGGAGACCCAGTACTTC.

The sample holds a few counts of this clone. The V call is TRBV5-1, the J call TRBJ2-3; tentatively, D is TRBD2 (6 bases). The CDR3 runs 14 residues. The germline V gene encodes CDR1 SGHRS and CDR2 YFSETQ. Trimming stripped 4 bases from V and 4 bases from J, with 13 bases between. The CDR3 here is CASSPLSGADTQYF. The DNA of the CDR3 is TGCGCCAGCAGCCCCCTCTCGGGGGCAGATACGCAGTATTTT.

This chain joins TRBV4-2 and TRBJ2-7; no firm D call. CDR1 is LGHNA, CDR2 YNFKEQ, per germline. The CDR3 is made up of 14 amino acids. V was shortened by 1 base and J by 3 bases, with 10 bases between the two germline ends. The CDR3 DNA reads TGTGCCAGCAGCCAAGTAGTCAGACACTACGAGCAGTACTTC. This gives the protein CASSQVVRHYEQYF.

The chain couples TRBV6-5 to TRBJ1-1; D is perhaps TRBD1 (5 bases). The ends were cut back, 5 bases at V and 4 bases at J, with 14 bases in the middle. Looked up from germline, CDR1 is MNHEY and CDR2 is SVGAGI. The CDR3 totals 14 residues. This CDR3 reads CASSLLMGGTEAFF. CDR3 coding DNA: TGTGCCAGCAGTCTACTCATGGGGGGCACTGAAGCTTTCTTT.

The chain joins TRBV5-6 to TRBJ1-6; 8 bases line up with TRBD1. The V gene end was trimmed by 4 bases and the J gene end by 5 bases; junction bases not matched to a gene: 8. The length of the CDR3 is 16 residues. Germline CDR1 is SGHDT and CDR2 is YYEEEE. In DNA, the CDR3 is TGTGCCAGCAGCGGCGGGACAGGACGTGATAATTCACCCCTCCACTTT. Translated, it gives CASSGGTGRDNSPLHF.

At least ten counts were recorded for this clone. This chain joins TRBV19 and TRBJ2-5; unclear D gene. The CDR3 is made up of 13 amino acids. Germline V gives CDR1 LNHDA, CDR2 SQIVND (reference sequence). The V end was cut by 4 bases, the J end by 2 bases, with 8 bases between. CDR3 protein: CASSSFLQETQYF. CDR3 DNA sequence: TGTGCCAGTAGTAGCTTCCTACAAGAGACCCAGTACTTC.

This chain joins TRBV6-4 and TRBJ2-3; the match to TRBD2 covers 10 bases. The CDR3 has 14 amino acids. Looked up from germline, CDR1 is MRHNA and CDR2 is SNTAGT. V lost 5 bases to trimming and J lost 8 bases; unmatched junction nucleotides: 7. This chain's CDR3 is CASSPAGGPGTQYF. The DNA of the CDR3 is TGTGCCAGCAGTCCAGCGGGAGGGCCGGGTACGCAGTATTTT.

Note on this clone: This may be a read error: a much more frequent sequence differs by one nucleotide. The CDR3 DNA is TGTGCCAGCAACCGGGACAGGGTGAACACTGAAGCTTTCTTT. It yields the protein CASNRDRVNTEAFF. The chain employs TRBV6-5 and TRBJ1-1, with 9 positions matching TRBD1. Germline assignment: CDR1 MNHEY and CDR2 SVGAGI. V gave up 7 bases and J gave up 0 bases; unmatched junction bases: 3. CDR3 length: 14 amino acids.

This clone was recorded once. CDR3 sequence: CASGVPRGLAGGYEQYF. CDR3 bases: TGTGCCAGCGGAGTTCCCCGGGGACTAGCGGGAGGATACGAGCAGTACTTC. The rearrangement links TRBV27 to TRBJ2-7; TRBD2 aligns across 15 bases. The V gene's germline CDR1 is MNHEY and CDR2 SMNVEV (reference sequence). The CDR3 extends over 17 amino acids. J gave up 4 bases and V 8 bases, and 12 bases lay outside the gene matches.

V usage is TRBV18 and J usage is TRBJ2-7; a possible D gene is TRBD2 (6 bases). V was cut by 2 bases and J by 6 bases, with 17 bases left in between. The CDR3 is made up of 15 amino acids. Germline V gene data show CDR1 as KGHSH and CDR2 as LQKENI. The CDR3 DNA follows: TGTGCCAGCTCACCAAGCGGGCAGAAAGCACGCGAGCAGTACTTC. Protein sequence: CASSPSGQKAREQYF.

V and J are TRBV19 and TRBJ1-1; 7 bases align to TRBD1. V lost 5 bases, J lost 7 bases, and 7 bases stayed unmatched. CDR1 LNHDA and CDR2 SQIVND come from the germline V gene (reference sequence). The CDR3 contains 13 residues. The CDR3 protein is CASSALQGLEAFF. CDR3 nucleotides: TGTGCCAGTAGTGCTCTACAGGGGCTTGAAGCTTTCTTT.

The CDR3 sequence: CASSPGGSSTNEKLFF. CDR3 DNA: TGCGCCAGCAGCCCAGGGGGTAGTTCAACTAATGAAAAACTGTTTTTT. The rearrangement uses TRBV5-1 and TRBJ1-4; 7 nucleotides align to TRBD1. From germline, CDR1 is SGHRS and CDR2 YFSETQ. With 4 bases clipped from V and 0 bases from J, the junction kept 6 bases outside the gene matches. The CDR3 is 16 amino acids.

The chain has TRBV15 and TRBJ1-3; D is ambiguous. Germline V gene sequence: CDR1 LNHNV, CDR2 YYDKDF (reference sequence). The length of the CDR3 is 14 residues. Trimming cost V 7 bases and J 2 bases, with 12 bases left between them. The CDR3 reads CATTRGGTGNTIYF. The CDR3 DNA reads as TGTGCCACCACCCGGGGTGGTACTGGAAACACCATATATTTT.

The chain uses TRBV6-2 or TRBV6-3 and TRBJ1-1, with TRBD1 matching over 7 bases. In germline, CDR1 is MNHEY, CDR2 SVGEGT. CDR3 length equals 16 residues. Trimming took 2 bases from V and 0 from J; bases not matched to a gene: 6. CDR3: CASSYGPDRLNTEAFF. The DNA of the CDR3 is TGTGCCAGCAGTTACGGCCCGGACAGGTTGAACACTGAAGCTTTCTTT.

The V call is TRBV7-2, the J call TRBJ2-1, with D perhaps TRBD1 (5 bases). Per the germline V gene, CDR1 is SGHTA and CDR2 is FQGNSA. Deletions cut 5 bases from V and 8 bases from J, with 10 bases between. This CDR3 is 12 amino acids long. This CDR3 is CASSQGADEQFF. DNA for the CDR3: TGTGCCAGCAGCCAAGGGGCCGATGAGCAGTTCTTC. Together with reference TRBV7-2 and TRBJ2-1, the CDR3 gives the full variable domain: GAGVSQSPSNKVTEKGKDVELRCDPISGHTALYWYRQSLGQGLEFLIYFQGNSAPDKSGLPSDRFSAERTGGSVSTLTIQRTQQEDSAVYLCASSQGADEQFFGPGTRLTVL.

The chain has TRBV7-9 and TRBJ2-7; the match to TRBD2 covers 10 bases. Germline V gene data show CDR1 as SEHNR and CDR2 as FQNEAQ (reference sequence). V was clipped by 4 bases and J by 3 bases; unmatched bases: 3. The CDR3 is 14 residues long. Here the CDR3 DNA reads TGTGCCAGCAGCTCAACTAGCGGGGTCTACGAGCAGTACTTC. This codes for CASSSTSGVYEQYF.

For this clone: Distinct nucleotide sequences in the sample also encode this CDR3. Here the CDR3 reads CASSLVAGPTDTQYF. The CDR3 DNA reads TGTGCCAGCAGCTTAGTAGCGGGACCCACAGATACGCAGTATTTT. The V call is TRBV7-2, the J call TRBJ2-3, with 8 bases matching TRBD2. CDR3 length equals 15 residues. Germline values: CDR1 SGHTA, CDR2 FQGNSA. J lost 2 bases, V lost 1 base, and 2 bases had no gene match.

This clone was counted a single time. The V call is TRBV7-9, the J call TRBJ2-5, with no clear D. This CDR3 spans 14 amino acids. The V end was cut by 1 base, the J end by 4 bases, with 10 bases between. In germline, CDR1 is SEHNR, CDR2 FQNEAQ (reference sequence). CDR3 region: CASSLVGSRETQYF. CDR3 sequence (DNA): TGTGCCAGCAGCTTAGTCGGTAGCAGAGAGACCCAGTACTTC.

V is TRBV30 and J is TRBJ2-1, with D unclear. The CDR3 contains 13 residues. CDR1 and CDR2 from the germline V gene are GTSNPN and SVGIG (reference sequence). V lost 0 bases, J lost 4 bases, and 7 bases lay in between. The CDR3 nucleotides are TGTGCCTGGAGTGTTGGCAGTTACAATGAGCAGTTCTTC. Amino acid sequence: CAWSVGSYNEQFF.